This T cell receptor beta chain comes out of a study of graft-versus-host responses after intestinal transplantation (TCRdb year 2021). In terms of the full investigation: Recipients received multivisceral, liver-intestinal, or isolated intestinal transplants. All recipients received anti-thymocyte globulin induction followed by maintenance tacrolimus and steroids for about three years. After intestinal transplantation, graft-versus-host and host-versus-graft alloreactive T cell clones in the graft, circulation and bone marrow were tracked using bulk TCR-beta CDR3 sequencing. Alloreactive clones were identified by sequencing pre-transplant mixed lymphocyte reaction products and comparing them with unstimulated pre-transplant donor and recipient T cells. A cohort of 24 intestinal transplant recipients, including one retransplant, was enrolled, and a few patients lacking pretransplant specimens were excluded. A peak of at least 4% donor T cells among recipient peripheral blood mononuclear cells was the definition used for donor T cell macrochimerism. Samples from a few later patients were sequenced in-house on an Illumina MiSeq with MiXCR processing rather than by the commercial service.

A distance of 16 bases separates the germline ends of V and J, which lose 5 bases and 5 bases respectively. From the germline V gene, CDR1 is MDHEN and CDR2 is SYDVKM. The CDR3 spans 15 residues, from the cysteine through the phenylalanine. Only CDR3 DNA remains: 45 bases, in frame from the first base. Broad study findings and their caveats: Early after transplant, peak levels of circulating GvH clones were found to be associated with declines in HvG clones. High GvH to HvG T cell clonal ratios were observed in the allografts of patients with donor T cell macrochimerism. GvH clones were found in recipient bone marrow, and some of the GvH clones appeared earlier in ileal mucosa or blood, which is consistent with an intestinal mucosal origin. The relatively low number and heterogeneity of intestinal transplant patients limited the conclusions.

Library construction relied on the immunoSEQ multiplex PCR assay. For most patients, genomic DNA was isolated with the Qiagen DNeasy Blood and Tissue Kit and shipped frozen to Adaptive Biotechnologies for TCR sequencing. For most patients, genomic DNA was subjected to high-throughput TCR-beta CDR3 sequencing by Adaptive Biotechnologies. In the paper's pipeline: TCR sequencing data were retrieved from Adaptive's ImmunoSEQ software for some 19 patients, whereas a few other patients were processed with MiXCR and VDJtools. To correct CD4 versus CD8 sorting errors, sequences present in both subsets at a frequency ratio below 5:1 were removed. Because the origin of CDR3 nucleotide sequences shared between donor and recipient could not be assigned, those sequences were removed. Alloreactive clones required at least 2-fold expansion over unstimulated cells and minimum CFSE-low frequency of 0.002% (template counts) or 0.001% (read counts). A clone was considered mappable if detected in the sequenced pre-transplant spleen, lymph node, or MLR CFSE-low populations of the donor or recipient. Cumulative frequency of alloreactive clones was calculated as a percentage of all sequences weighted by copy number. In its TCRdb copy, this immuneACCESS table keeps in-frame sequences only and misses some clones. Where compared with another copy, unresolved V genes explain less than half of these, and the others have no known cause. From that table come the V and J calls and clone size; the DNA was used to work out D and trimming. The sample has tens of thousands of clones on record, approximately 87% of them singletons. Jointly, the top ten make up 0.39% of the sample.

Details on this clone: Its specific antigen is unknown. Base qualities are missing; no much larger clone stands one base away.

The time point tag for this specimen amounts to: cells obtained before transplantation from donor or recipient. CD3+CD4+ and CD3+CD8+ populations were FACS-sorted from unstimulated pre-transplant donor and recipient cells taken from spleen or lymph nodes. The sample was unstimulated CD4+ T cells sorted from spleen or lymph node cells, taken before transplant. This chain joins TRBV28 to TRBJ1-5; the best D guess is TRBD1, with 6 bases matching. The TCR was taken from a human donor who was the organ donor for an intestinal transplant. The encoded CDR3 is CASSLTGNRDQPQHF. The nucleotides are TGTGCCAGCAGTCTTACAGGGAATCGGGATCAGCCCCAGCATTTT.